The 21 T cell receptor beta chains below were found in one sample sequenced in a study of monozygotic twins with inflammatory bowel disease (dated 2019 in TCRdb). Libraries were prepared through 5' RACE. For sequencing, an Illumina HiSeq 2500 was employed. TCRdb reprocessed the reads, reporting each CDR3 protein sequence once and no DNA. The table for this sample shows a few hundred thousand distinct CDR3 sequences. The top ten constitute more than 2% of the sample. Sequenced input: blood. The receptors were sampled from a human donor with ulcerative colitis or Crohn's disease, or a healthy co-twin of an affected twin (not recorded which).

The V call is TRBV12-3 or TRBV12-4, the J call TRBJ2-7; without DNA, the TCRdb call of TRBD1 cannot be checked. CDR3 length: 15 residues. The CDR3: CASSLSDLLRGEQYF.

This sequence joins TRBV15 and TRBJ2-7. The CDR3 is made up of 12 amino acids. Germline values: CDR1 LNHNV, CDR2 YYDKDF (reference sequence). CDR3 in amino acids: CATSRDGREQYF.

The rearrangement uses TRBV7-3 and TRBJ2-1; TCRdb gives TRBD1 as the D gene, but with no DNA this cannot be confirmed. The germline V gene encodes CDR1 SGHTA and CDR2 FQGTGA. The CDR3 length is 15 residues. CDR3 protein: CASRLTGGLGNEQFF.

The CDR3 is CASSSQGMGGYTF. This chain connects TRBV7-2 to TRBJ1-2; TCRdb's D call, TRBD1, is unchecked because there is no DNA. The CDR3 has 13 amino acids. The V gene's germline CDR1 is SGHTA and CDR2 FQGNSA.

This chain joins TRBV12-3 or TRBV12-4 and TRBJ1-1. The CDR3 totals 14 residues. CDR3 sequence: CASSLEATNTEAFF.

The V and J genes are TRBV18 and TRBJ2-3; as DNA is missing, the TRBD2 call by TCRdb cannot be tested. The CDR3 spans 15 residues. CDR1 is KGHSH, CDR2 LQKENI, per germline. CDR3 sequence reads: CASSRNSGLSDTQYF.

This chain links TRBV2 with TRBJ2-2; TCRdb reports TRBD1, a call that lacks DNA to check it against. The CDR3 consists of 14 residues. CDR1 is SNHLY and CDR2 is FYNNEI in the germline V gene. The CDR3 reads CASRWQGASGELFF.

This sequence joins TRBV12-3 or TRBV12-4 and TRBJ1-3. The CDR3 loop spans 13 amino acids. The CDR3 region is CASGRNSGNTIYF.

The chain recombines TRBV27 with TRBJ1-1. This CDR3 is 13 amino acids long. Germline V gene lookup returns CDR1 MNHEY and CDR2 SMNVEV (reference sequence). The CDR3 is CASSLSRFSEAFF.

V usage is TRBV7-9 and J usage is TRBJ2-2. This CDR3 is built from 16 residues. Germline CDR1 and CDR2: SEHNR and FQNEAQ (reference sequence). This CDR3 is CASSLLLWTNTGELFF.

This chain links TRBV5-4 with TRBJ2-1. The CDR3 spans 16 residues. CDR1 and CDR2 (germline): SGHNT, YYREEE (reference sequence). CDR3 residues: CASSWGPRSSYNEQFF.

This chain links TRBV20-1 with TRBJ1-6. The CDR3 contains 15 residues. Germline-derived CDR1 and CDR2 are DFQATT and SNEGSKA (reference sequence). CDR3 in amino acids: CSARELEAFYSPLHF.

The V gene is TRBV15, the J gene TRBJ2-1. Germline V lookup: CDR1 LNHNV, CDR2 YYDKDF (reference sequence). This CDR3 comprises 12 residues. The CDR3 here is CATSREKGRTFF.

The chain couples TRBV5-1 to TRBJ2-5; the TCRdb call, TRBD2, lacks DNA for checking. From germline, CDR1 is SGHRS and CDR2 YFSETQ. This CDR3 is 15 amino acids long. The CDR3 reads CASSSGTSGSETQYF. Full variable domain (rest looked up from reference TRBV5-1 and TRBJ2-5): KAGVTQTPRYLIKTRGQQVTLSCSPISGHRSVSWYQQTPGQGLQFLFEYFSETQRNKGNFPGRFSGRQFSNSRSEMNVSTLELGDSALYLCASSSGTSGSETQYFGPGTRLLVL.

The V and J genes are TRBV29-1 and TRBJ1-1; no DNA is available, so the TRBD1 call from TCRdb remains unchecked. The V gene's germline CDR1 is SQVTM and CDR2 ANQGSEA. The CDR3 consists of 12 residues. This CDR3 is CSVNLDRPEAFF.

The chain uses TRBV5-1 and TRBJ2-6. Germline CDR1 is SGHRS and CDR2 is YFSETQ. This CDR3 has 14 residues. CDR3 loop: CASSVTSGANVLTF.

CDR3 residues: CASSLTSGSNEQYF. The chain is built from TRBV5-1 and TRBJ2-7; the D call from TCRdb, TRBD2, cannot be confirmed without DNA. The CDR3 totals 14 residues. The germline V gene encodes CDR1 SGHRS and CDR2 YFSETQ.

The V and J genes are TRBV5-1 and TRBJ1-1; checking the TCRdb D call of TRBD1 is not possible without DNA. Germline V gives CDR1 SGHRS, CDR2 YFSETQ. The CDR3 has 14 residues. CDR3 in amino acids: CASSWQGAATEAFF.

The chain couples TRBV7-9 to TRBJ2-1; TCRdb reports TRBD2, a call that lacks DNA to check it against. Germline CDR1 and CDR2: SEHNR and FQNEAQ (reference sequence). The CDR3 contains 15 residues. CDR3 amino acids: CASSSPSGGRDEQFF.

This chain links TRBV12-3 or TRBV12-4 with TRBJ1-5; the TRBD1 assignment by TCRdb is unverifiable without DNA. The CDR3 contains 15 residues. The CDR3 region is CASSFSGGSHQPQHF.

The rearrangement uses TRBV20-1 and TRBJ2-3; as DNA is missing, the TRBD1 call by TCRdb cannot be tested. The CDR3 length is 17 residues. In germline, CDR1 is DFQATT, CDR2 SNEGSKA (reference sequence). The CDR3 protein is CSARGGPGQGYTDTQYF.